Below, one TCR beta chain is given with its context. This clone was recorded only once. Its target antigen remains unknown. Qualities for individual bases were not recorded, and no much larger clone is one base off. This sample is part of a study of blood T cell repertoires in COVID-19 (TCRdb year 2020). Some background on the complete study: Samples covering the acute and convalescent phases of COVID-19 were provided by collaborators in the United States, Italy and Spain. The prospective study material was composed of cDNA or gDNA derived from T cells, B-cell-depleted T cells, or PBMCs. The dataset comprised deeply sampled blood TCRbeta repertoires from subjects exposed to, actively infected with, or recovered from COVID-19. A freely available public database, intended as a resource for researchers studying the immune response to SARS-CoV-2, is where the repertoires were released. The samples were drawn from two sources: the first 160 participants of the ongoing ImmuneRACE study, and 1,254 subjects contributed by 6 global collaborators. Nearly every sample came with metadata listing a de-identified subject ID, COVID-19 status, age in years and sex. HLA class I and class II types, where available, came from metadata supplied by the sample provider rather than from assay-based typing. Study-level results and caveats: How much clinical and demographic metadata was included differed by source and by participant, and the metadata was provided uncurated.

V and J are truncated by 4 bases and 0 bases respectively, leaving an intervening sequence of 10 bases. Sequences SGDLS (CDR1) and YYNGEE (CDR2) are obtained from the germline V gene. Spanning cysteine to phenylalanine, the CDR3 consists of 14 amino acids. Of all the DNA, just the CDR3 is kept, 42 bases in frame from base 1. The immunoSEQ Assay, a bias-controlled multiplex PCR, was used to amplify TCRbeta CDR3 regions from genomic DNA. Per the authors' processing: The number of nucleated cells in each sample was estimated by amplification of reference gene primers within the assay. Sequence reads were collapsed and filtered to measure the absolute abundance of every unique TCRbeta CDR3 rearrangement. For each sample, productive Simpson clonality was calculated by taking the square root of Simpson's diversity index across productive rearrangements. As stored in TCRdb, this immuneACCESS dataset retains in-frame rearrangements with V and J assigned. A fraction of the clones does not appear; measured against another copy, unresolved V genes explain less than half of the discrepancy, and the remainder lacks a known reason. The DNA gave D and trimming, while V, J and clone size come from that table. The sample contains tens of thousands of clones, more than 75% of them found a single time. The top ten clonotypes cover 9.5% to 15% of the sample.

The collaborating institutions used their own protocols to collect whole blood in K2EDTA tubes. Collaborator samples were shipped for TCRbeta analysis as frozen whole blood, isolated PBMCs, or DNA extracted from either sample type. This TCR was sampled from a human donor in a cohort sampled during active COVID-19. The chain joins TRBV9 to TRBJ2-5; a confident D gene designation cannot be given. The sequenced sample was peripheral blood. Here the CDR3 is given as CASSSTWYQETQYF. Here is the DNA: TGTGCCAGCAGCTCAACATGGTACCAAGAGACCCAGTACTTC.